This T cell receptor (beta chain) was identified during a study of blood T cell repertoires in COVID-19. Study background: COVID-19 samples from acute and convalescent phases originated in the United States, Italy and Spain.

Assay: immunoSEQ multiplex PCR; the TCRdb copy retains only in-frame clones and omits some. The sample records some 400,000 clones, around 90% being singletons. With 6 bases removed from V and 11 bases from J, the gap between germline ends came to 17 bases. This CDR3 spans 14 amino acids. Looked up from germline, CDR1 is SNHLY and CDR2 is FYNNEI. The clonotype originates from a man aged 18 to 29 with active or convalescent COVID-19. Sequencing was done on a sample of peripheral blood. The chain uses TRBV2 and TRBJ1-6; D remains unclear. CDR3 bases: TGTGCCAGCAGGAGTCACGGGGTCAAAACACCCCTCCACTTT. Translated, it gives CASRSHGVKTPLHF. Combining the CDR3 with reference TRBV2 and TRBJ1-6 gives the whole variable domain EPEVTQTPSHQVTQMGQEVILRCVPISNHLYFYWYRQILGQKVEFLVSFYNNEISEKSEIFDDQFSVERPDGSNFTLKIRSTKLEDSAMYFCASRSHGVKTPLHFGNGTRLTVT.